Below, one T cell receptor beta chain is given with its context. Reverse transcription of roughly 0.5 to 1 ug RNA was carried out with random hexamers. TCRdb itself ran the immunoSEQ multiplex PCR reads through MiXCR, one entry per CDR3 protein. The sample yields 120,000 to 150,000 distinct CDR3 sequences, approximately 95% seen once. This specimen comes from a study of CD8 T cells in Susac syndrome. Trimming at V came to 0 bases and at J to 2 bases, leaving 7 bases not matched to a gene. The CDR3 sequence is 15 residues long. Per the germline V gene, CDR1 is DFQATT and CDR2 is SNEGSKA (reference sequence).

J is TRBJ2-7 and V is TRBV20-1, with 7 bases identical to TRBD1. Sequencing was performed on CD4+ T cells from PBMCs. The source of this sequence is a human donor with multiple sclerosis. The CDR3 sequence: CSARDGFRGTYEQYF. The CDR3 region has the DNA TGCAGTGCTAGAGATGGGTTCAGGGGGACCTACGAGCAGTACTTC.